The 20 T cell receptor beta chains in this list originate from one sample, sequenced in a study of cytomegalovirus exposure and HLA in healthy donors. Using immunoSEQ multiplex PCR, the repertoire was profiled, and TCRdb retains in-frame clones only, with some absent. The profile shows about 67,000 clones, 94% of them singletons. Material: PBMCs. The receptors were gathered from a woman under 30 in good health and CMV-seronegative.

The V and J genes are TRBV19 and TRBJ1-5; the D is unclear. The CDR3 extends over 16 amino acids. CDR1 LNHDA and CDR2 SQIVND come from the germline V gene (reference sequence). Trimming pared 6 bases from V and 7 bases from J, leaving 22 bases between. The CDR3 loop is CASRGSGQRAFQPQHF. CDR3 in DNA: TGTGCCAGTAGAGGGAGTGGTCAGAGGGCGTTCCAGCCCCAGCATTTT.

This sequence joins TRBV7-2 and TRBJ2-1; 14 bases are a match to TRBD2. Germline CDR1 SGHTA, CDR2 FQGNSA. V shed 5 bases and J 8 bases; nucleotides not matched to a gene: 5. The CDR3 spans 15 residues. The chain's CDR3 is CASSRGTSGGHEQFF. The CDR3 DNA follows: TGTGCCAGCAGCCGAGGGACTAGCGGGGGACATGAGCAGTTCTTC.

This chain joins TRBV5-1 and TRBJ2-3, with 12 nucleotides matching TRBD2. This CDR3 spans 16 amino acids. Germline V gene lookup returns CDR1 SGHRS and CDR2 YFSETQ. Trimming at V came to 0 bases and at J to 4 bases, leaving 3 bases not matched to a gene. In nucleotides, the CDR3 is TGCGCCAGCAGCTTGGGCTCTAGCGGGGGGGCAGATACGCAGTATTTT. Protein: CASSLGSSGGADTQYF.

V and J are TRBV18 and TRBJ2-5; D is ambiguous. The CDR3 contains 14 residues. With 6 bases removed from V and 0 bases from J, the gap between germline ends came to 11 bases. Germline V gene sequence: CDR1 KGHSH, CDR2 LQKENI. The CDR3 nucleotides read TGTGCCAGCTCCTACCGGGTTGACCAAGAGACCCAGTACTTC. It yields the protein CASSYRVDQETQYF.

The chain links TRBV19 to TRBJ1-1, with a weak D call TRBD1 (6 bases). Trimming cost V 3 bases and J 4 bases, with 15 bases left between them. This CDR3 has 15 amino acids. Germline V gene lookup returns CDR1 LNHDA and CDR2 SQIVND (reference sequence). CDR3: CASSISDRTVTEAFF. The CDR3 bases are TGTGCCAGTAGTATCTCCGATCGGACAGTCACTGAAGCTTTCTTT.

V and J are TRBV28 and TRBJ1-1; D is uncertain. Germline values: CDR1 MDHEN, CDR2 SYDVKM. This CDR3 spans 11 amino acids. This CDR3 is CVNRMNTEAFF. For the CDR3, the DNA is TGTGTAAACAGAATGAACACTGAAGCTTTCTTT. Supplemented by reference TRBV28 and TRBJ1-1, the full variable domain reads DVKVTQSSRYLVKRTGEKVFLECVQDMDHENMFWYRQDPGLGLRLIYFSYDVKMKEKGDIPEGYSVSREKKERFSLILESASTNQTSMYLCVNRMNTEAFFGQGTRLTVV.

J is TRBJ2-2 and V is TRBV7-2; a possible D gene is TRBD2 (6 bases). The CDR3 totals 16 residues. V lost 2 bases and J 1 base, leaving 11 bases between the germline ends. Per the germline V gene, CDR1 is SGHTA and CDR2 is FQGNSA. CDR3 coding DNA: TGTGCCAGCAGCTTATCCGGGACTGTGAACACCGGGGAGCTGTTTTTT. The encoded protein is CASSLSGTVNTGELFF.

This clone appeared once. The chain uses TRBV10-3 and TRBJ2-5; D possibly corresponds to TRBD1 (5 bases). Trimming pared 6 bases from V and 5 bases from J, leaving 13 bases between. Germline V CDR1 and CDR2: ENHRY, SYGVKD. The length of the CDR3 is 13 residues. CDR3 bases: TGTGCCATCAGCCATCAGGGTAGGGAGACCCAGTACTTC. This codes for CAISHQGRETQYF.

The chain employs TRBV7-9 and TRBJ1-4; D gene ambiguous. Deletions cut 5 bases from V and 4 bases from J, with 11 bases between. The CDR3 totals 14 residues. Germline CDR1 and CDR2: SEHNR and FQNEAQ (reference sequence). The CDR3 sequence: CASSLQVRNEKLFF. Here the CDR3 DNA reads TGTGCCAGCAGCCTCCAGGTCCGTAATGAAAAACTGTTTTTT.

This chain joins TRBV5-1 and TRBJ2-7; no definite D call. Germline CDR1 is SGHRS and CDR2 is YFSETQ. This CDR3 contains 13 residues. V was trimmed by 3 bases and J by 0 bases, leaving 7 bases between them. The CDR3 sequence is CASSSRSSYEQYF. As DNA, the CDR3 is TGCGCCAGCAGCTCACGGAGCTCCTACGAGCAGTACTTC.

The chain links TRBV7-2 to TRBJ2-7; no reliable D call. Trimming removed 1 base from V and 3 bases from J, with 10 bases in between. The CDR3 contains 14 residues. Germline V gene lookup returns CDR1 SGHTA and CDR2 FQGNSA. The DNA of the CDR3 is TGTGCCAGCAGCTTAGACGTCAGAAACTACGAGCAGTACTTC. Translating gives CASSLDVRNYEQYF.

V is TRBV18 and J is TRBJ2-3, with TRBD2 matching over 7 bases. In germline, CDR1 is KGHSH, CDR2 LQKENI. This CDR3 has 13 residues. J gave up 5 bases and V 2 bases, and 1 base lay outside the gene matches. The CDR3 is CASSPGREDTQYF. Here the CDR3 DNA reads TGTGCCAGCTCACCAGGGAGGGAAGATACGCAGTATTTT.

This chain uses TRBV30 with TRBJ2-7; 9 bases align to TRBD1. This CDR3 spans 15 amino acids. J gave up 5 bases and V 3 bases, and 11 bases lay outside the gene matches. Germline-derived CDR1 and CDR2 are GTSNPN and SVGIG (reference sequence). The CDR3 protein is CAWRDPGTGTNEQYF. CDR3 in DNA: TGTGCCTGGAGGGACCCCGGGACAGGGACTAACGAGCAGTACTTC.

The chain uses TRBV6-5 and TRBJ1-1; 7 nucleotides match TRBD1. V was clipped by 5 bases and J by 3 bases; unmatched bases: 9. Germline-derived CDR1 and CDR2 are MNHEY and SVGAGI. This CDR3 comprises 15 residues. CDR3 sequence: CASSPQGRMYTEAFF. The CDR3 DNA follows: TGTGCCAGCAGTCCACAGGGGCGGATGTACACTGAAGCTTTCTTT.

This clone was recorded once. V usage is TRBV18 and J usage is TRBJ2-7; 7 nucleotides match TRBD1. CDR3 size: 16 residues. J lost 1 base, V lost 2 bases, and 8 bases had no gene match. Germline loops: CDR1 KGHSH, CDR2 LQKENI. CDR3 region: CASSPFTQGVSYEQYF. CDR3 nucleotide sequence: TGTGCCAGCTCACCATTCACGCAGGGGGTATCCTACGAGCAGTACTTC.

This chain links TRBV6-1 with TRBJ2-7; 9 bases fit TRBD2. CDR1 is MNHNS, CDR2 SASEGT, per germline. This CDR3 has 15 amino acids. V trimming: 0 bases; J trimming: 0 bases; junction bases outside the gene matches: 0. The CDR3 DNA is TGTGCCAGCAGTGAAGCTAGCGGGGGCTCCTACGAGCAGTACTTC. Protein: CASSEASGGSYEQYF.

This chain links TRBV14 with TRBJ1-2, with TRBD1 identical over 7 bases. The CDR3 sequence is 15 residues long. V lost 1 base and J lost 3; bases outside the gene matches: 5. The germline CDR1 and CDR2 sequences are SGHDN and FVKESK. CDR3 coding DNA: TGTGCCAGCAGCCAAGCTCTGACAGGGTACTATGGCTACACCTTC. It codes for CASSQALTGYYGYTF.

V usage is TRBV28 and J usage is TRBJ1-1; tentative D call: TRBD1 (5 bases). Germline CDR1 is MDHEN and CDR2 is SYDVKM. Trimming pared 5 bases from V and 5 bases from J, leaving 18 bases between. The CDR3 length is 15 residues. CDR3 in DNA: TGTGCCAGCAGTCCCCCCCCGGGGGGGTCGACTGAAGCTTTCTTT. Translated, it gives CASSPPPGGSTEAFF.

J is TRBJ1-2 and V is TRBV15; D unresolved. Germline CDR1 is LNHNV and CDR2 is YYDKDF (reference sequence). Trimming removed 1 base from V and 0 bases from J, with 9 bases in between. The CDR3 covers 15 residues. This CDR3 reads CATSRAPRSNYGYTF. CDR3 sequence (DNA): TGTGCCACCAGCAGAGCCCCGCGATCTAACTATGGCTACACCTTC.

J is TRBJ1-1 and V is TRBV7-8, with a weak D call TRBD1 (6 bases). The CDR3 extends over 16 amino acids. Between the trimmed V and J ends, which lost 5 bases and 0 bases, there was a span of 16 bases. The V gene's germline CDR1 is SGHVS and CDR2 FQNEAQ. DNA for the CDR3: TGTGCCAGCAGCCCTACGCAGGGGCGGATGAACACTGAAGCTTTCTTT. Translation gives CASSPTQGRMNTEAFF.